Listed below are T cell receptor beta chains from one sample, sequenced in a study of breast tumors, draining lymph nodes, adjacent tissues. Each CDR3 protein is one row after TCRdb ran MiXCR on the multiplex PCR reads. The repertoire holds about 230,000 distinct CDR3 sequences, approximately 31% seen once, with 1.2% to 1.5% in the top ten. The specimen sequenced was axillary lymph node tissue. The origin of the receptors is a female donor with breast cancer. Some clones in this sample may be carry-over from other donors' samples. Each CDR3 is given with its conserved first and last residue. D genes are given only for firm matches. The listing skips clone size in some rows; elsewhere it reads once, few, many or a size class.

v_call: TRBV12-3/TRBV12-4
d_call: TRBD2
clone_size: NA
j_call: TRBJ2-5
cdr3_nt: TGTGCCAGCAGTTTGGGCGGGAGAAAAGAGACCCAGTACTTC
cdr3_aa: CASSLGGRKETQYF

v_call: TRBV15
d_call: NA
clone_size: NA
j_call: TRBJ2-1
cdr3_nt: TGTGCCACTAGCAGGGAACGCCGTCCCAACAATGAGCAGTTCTTC
cdr3_aa: CATSRERRPNNEQFF

v_call: TRBV15
d_call: TRBD1
clone_size: many
j_call: TRBJ1-5
cdr3_nt: TGTGCCACCAGCAGAGATGGGAAGGGGGCAGGGGGCAATCAGCCCCAGCATTTT
cdr3_aa: CATSRDGKGAGGNQPQHF

v_call: TRBV6-2/TRBV6-3
d_call: TRBD1
clone_size: few
j_call: TRBJ2-3
cdr3_nt: TGTGCCAGCAGCCGAAGTTCCGGGACAGGGAAATATACGCAGTATTTT
cdr3_aa: CASSRSSGTGKYTQYF

v_call: TRBV6-5
d_call: TRBD1
clone_size: NA
j_call: TRBJ2-2
cdr3_nt: TGTGCCAGCAGTCACCGTGGTAGTGGGACAGGGTGGACCGGGGAGCTGTTTTTT
cdr3_aa: CASSHRGSGTGWTGELFF

v_call: TRBV5-1
d_call: NA
clone_size: NA
j_call: TRBJ1-4
cdr3_nt: TGCGCCAGCTGCCGGGAGACAAATGAAAACCTGTTTTTT
cdr3_aa: CASCRETNENLFF

v_call: TRBV12-3/TRBV12-4
d_call: TRBD1
clone_size: few
j_call: TRBJ1-1
cdr3_nt: TGTGCCAGCAGTTTAAGGATTGGGCGGGGGGACAGGGAAGCTTTCTTT
cdr3_aa: CASSLRIGRGDREAFF

v_call: TRBV12-3/TRBV12-4
d_call: NA
clone_size: many
j_call: TRBJ2-2
cdr3_nt: TGTGCCAGCAGAACGAACACCGGGGAGCTGTTTTTT
cdr3_aa: CASRTNTGELFF

v_call: TRBV29-1
d_call: TRBD2
clone_size: NA
j_call: TRBJ2-5
cdr3_nt: TGCAGCGTTGATGGGACTAGCGGGAGCATTGAGACCCAGTACTTC
cdr3_aa: CSVDGTSGSIETQYF

v_call: TRBV7-9
d_call: TRBD1
clone_size: many
j_call: TRBJ2-7
cdr3_nt: TGTGCCAGCAGCTTAAATGTTAGGACAGGGAAGTGGGACGAGCAGTACTTC
cdr3_aa: CASSLNVRTGKWDEQYF

v_call: TRBV20-1
d_call: TRBD1
clone_size: many
j_call: TRBJ2-2
cdr3_nt: TGCAGTGCCGGGACAGGGGGAGCACCCATCAACACCGGGGAGCTGTTTTTT
cdr3_aa: CSAGTGGAPINTGELFF

v_call: TRBV7-9
d_call: NA
clone_size: NA
j_call: TRBJ1-4
cdr3_nt: TGTGCCAGCAGCTTAGGGGACTTTTTTTACCGAGCAACTAATGAAAAACTGTTTTTT
cdr3_aa: CASSLGDFFYRATNEKLFF

v_call: TRBV20-1
d_call: TRBD1
clone_size: NA
j_call: TRBJ1-6
cdr3_nt: TGCAGTGCCTGGACAGGGGATCGCCTCCTCCACTTT
cdr3_aa: CSAWTGDRLLHF

v_call: TRBV4-1
d_call: NA
clone_size: few
j_call: TRBJ2-7
cdr3_nt: TGCGCCAGCAGCCAAGTTCGAGGGGACTTGGGCTCCTACGAGCAGTACTTC
cdr3_aa: CASSQVRGDLGSYEQYF

v_call: TRBV5-8
d_call: NA
clone_size: many
j_call: TRBJ1-2
cdr3_nt: TGTGCCAGCAGCGGCGGACAGATTTTGCGTGGCTACACCTTC
cdr3_aa: CASSGGQILRGYTF

v_call: TRBV5-5
d_call: TRBD1
clone_size: NA
j_call: TRBJ1-1
cdr3_nt: TGTGCCAGCAGCCGCCTGACAGGGAAGGTAATGAACACTGAAGCTTTCTTT
cdr3_aa: CASSRLTGKVMNTEAFF

v_call: TRBV9
d_call: TRBD2
clone_size: many
j_call: TRBJ2-7
cdr3_nt: TGTGCCAGCAGCGTAGATAGTAGGGTGGGACTACCATTCGAGCAGTACTTC
cdr3_aa: CASSVDSRVGLPFEQYF

v_call: TRBV9
d_call: TRBD2
clone_size: many
j_call: TRBJ2-3
cdr3_nt: TGTGCCAGCAGCACCCGGGGACTAGCGTTGGCAGATACGCAGTATTTT
cdr3_aa: CASSTRGLALADTQYF

v_call: TRBV20-1
d_call: NA
clone_size: NA
j_call: TRBJ2-4
cdr3_nt: TGCAGTGCTAGAGGACGTGACAGAGCCAAAAACATTCAGTACTTC
cdr3_aa: CSARGRDRAKNIQYF

v_call: TRBV7-2
d_call: TRBD2
clone_size: many
j_call: TRBJ2-3
cdr3_nt: TGTGCCAGCAGCACCTTTATCGGGACTAGCGGGAGGAGGGATACGCAGTATTTT
cdr3_aa: CASSTFIGTSGRRDTQYF

v_call: TRBV6-5
d_call: NA
clone_size: many
j_call: TRBJ1-4
cdr3_nt: TGTGCCAGCAGAATCAGAATACAGGGTACTAATGAAAAACTGTTTTTT
cdr3_aa: CASRIRIQGTNEKLFF

v_call: TRBV18
d_call: TRBD1
clone_size: many
j_call: TRBJ2-2
cdr3_nt: TGTGCCAGCTCACGACAGGGATCGGACACCGGGGAGCTGTTTTTT
cdr3_aa: CASSRQGSDTGELFF

v_call: TRBV2
d_call: NA
clone_size: once
j_call: TRBJ1-4
cdr3_nt: TGTGCCAGCAGTGAAAGGGCGGGACGTAATGAAAAACTGTTTTTT
cdr3_aa: CASSERAGRNEKLFF

v_call: TRBV4-3
d_call: TRBD2
clone_size: many
j_call: TRBJ2-7
cdr3_nt: TGCGCCAGCAGCCAAGATGGACTAGCCATCAACGAGCAGTACTTC
cdr3_aa: CASSQDGLAINEQYF

v_call: TRBV11-2
d_call: NA
clone_size: NA
j_call: TRBJ2-3
cdr3_nt: TGTGCCAGCAGCTTAGTCAGGGGAGGTACGCGGTACTTT
cdr3_aa: CASSLVRGGTRYF

v_call: TRBV7-8
d_call: TRBD1
clone_size: NA
j_call: TRBJ1-1
cdr3_nt: TGTGCCAGCAGCACCAGGACAGGGCAATTATTGGCTTTCTTT
cdr3_aa: CASSTRTGQLLAFF

v_call: TRBV5-1
d_call: TRBD2
clone_size: once
j_call: TRBJ2-3
cdr3_nt: TGCGCCAGCAGCTTGGATAGCGGGGACACCGATACGCAGTATTTT
cdr3_aa: CASSLDSGDTDTQYF

v_call: TRBV3-1
d_call: NA
clone_size: many
j_call: TRBJ2-3
cdr3_nt: TGTGCCAGCAGCCAATCACGGGGGTCAGATACGCAGTATTTT
cdr3_aa: CASSQSRGSDTQYF

v_call: TRBV12-3/TRBV12-4
d_call: NA
clone_size: once
j_call: TRBJ2-6
cdr3_nt: TGTGCCAGCAGTTCCCAGGGTGTTCGGACTGAGGCTTTC
cdr3_aa: CASSSQGVRTEAF

v_call: TRBV4-2
d_call: NA
clone_size: many
j_call: TRBJ1-6
cdr3_nt: TGTGCCAGCAGCCATGGGACTGATAATTCACCCCTCCACTTT
cdr3_aa: CASSHGTDNSPLHF

v_call: TRBV14
d_call: NA
clone_size: many
j_call: TRBJ2-7
cdr3_nt: TGTGCCAGCAGCCAAGGTCCCAGAGCCTACGAGCAGTACTTC
cdr3_aa: CASSQGPRAYEQYF

v_call: TRBV2
d_call: NA
clone_size: few
j_call: TRBJ1-2
cdr3_nt: TGTGCCAGCAGTGAGTTCCCACCACGTAGCTACACCTTC
cdr3_aa: CASSEFPPRSYTF

v_call: TRBV24-1
d_call: TRBD1
clone_size: NA
j_call: TRBJ1-5
cdr3_nt: TGTGCCACCAGTGACCCGATGACAGGGCGAGAGACCCAGCATTTT
cdr3_aa: CATSDPMTGRETQHF

v_call: TRBV3-1
d_call: NA
clone_size: many
j_call: TRBJ2-2
cdr3_nt: TGTGCCAGCAGCCCTGGGACTTGGGGTAGGATGGAGCTGTTTTTT
cdr3_aa: CASSPGTWGRMELFF

v_call: TRBV9
d_call: NA
clone_size: many
j_call: TRBJ2-1
cdr3_nt: TGTGCCAGCAGCGTAGCCCCGGACTTCAACAATGAGCAGTTCTTC
cdr3_aa: CASSVAPDFNNEQFF

v_call: TRBV19
d_call: NA
clone_size: NA
j_call: TRBJ2-4
cdr3_nt: TGTGCCAGTAGTCAGGGGCCTGTAGCCAAAAACATTCAGTACTTC
cdr3_aa: CASSQGPVAKNIQYF

v_call: TRBV20-1
d_call: NA
clone_size: many
j_call: TRBJ2-3
cdr3_nt: TGCAGTGCTAGAAATTGGGCAGATACGCAGTATTTT
cdr3_aa: CSARNWADTQYF

v_call: TRBV7-3
d_call: NA
clone_size: NA
j_call: TRBJ1-2
cdr3_nt: TGTGCCAGCAGCCCAGGCGGGGGGTATGGCTATGGCTACACCTTC
cdr3_aa: CASSPGGGYGYGYTF

v_call: TRBV7-3
d_call: TRBD2
clone_size: many
j_call: TRBJ2-1
cdr3_nt: TGTGCCAGCAGCCCGGGACTAGCGGGGGGGCCGCAGTTCTTC
cdr3_aa: CASSPGLAGGPQFF

v_call: TRBV19
d_call: NA
clone_size: NA
j_call: TRBJ2-2
cdr3_nt: TGTGCCAGTAGTATAGACGGCGGGAAACAGACCGGGGAGCTGTTTTTT
cdr3_aa: CASSIDGGKQTGELFF

v_call: TRBV27
d_call: NA
clone_size: few
j_call: TRBJ2-7
cdr3_nt: TGTGCCAGCAGTTTTTCTACGGCGAGCTCCTACGAGCAGTACTTC
cdr3_aa: CASSFSTASSYEQYF

v_call: TRBV20-1
d_call: TRBD1
clone_size: many
j_call: TRBJ1-2
cdr3_nt: TGCAGTGCTAGGGGGGGGCCAGGGGGCAACTATGGCTACACCTTC
cdr3_aa: CSARGGPGGNYGYTF

v_call: TRBV7-3
d_call: NA
clone_size: NA
j_call: TRBJ1-1
cdr3_nt: TGTGCCAGCAGCTTAACCGCACTAGCGGGGGGAGCTGAAGCTTTCTTT
cdr3_aa: CASSLTALAGGAEAFF

v_call: TRBV3-1
d_call: TRBD1
clone_size: many
j_call: TRBJ1-2
cdr3_nt: TGTGCCAGCAGCCGGGACAGGGCCTATGGCTACACCTTC
cdr3_aa: CASSRDRAYGYTF

v_call: TRBV7-2
d_call: NA
clone_size: many
j_call: TRBJ1-5
cdr3_nt: TGTGCCAGCAGCTTAAGAGAAAATCAGCCCCAGCATTTT
cdr3_aa: CASSLRENQPQHF